Following are 21 T cell receptor beta chains from one sample sequenced in a study of cytomegalovirus exposure and HLA in healthy donors. A multiplex PCR was run with 60 Vbeta primers and 13 Jbeta primers. Assay: immunoSEQ multiplex PCR; the TCRdb copy retains only in-frame clones and omits some. The sample gives 130,000 to 150,000 clones, about 80% of which show up once; roughly 4% is in the top ten. The specimen sequenced was PBMCs. The source is a man aged 18 to 30 in good health and CMV-seronegative.

This clone occurred once. The rearrangement joins TRBV5-8 to TRBJ2-3; 11 bases are a match to TRBD2. Germline values: CDR1 SGHTS, CDR2 YDEGEE. CDR3 size: 14 residues. Trimming cost V 4 bases and J 3 bases; bases outside gene matches: 1. The DNA for the CDR3 is TGTGCCAGCAGCCGACTAGCGGGGACAGATACGCAGTATTTT. Translating it yields CASSRLAGTDTQYF.

The rearrangement uses TRBV28 and TRBJ2-7; 11 bases agree with TRBD2. The CDR3 consists of 17 residues. The V gene end was trimmed by 4 bases and the J gene end by 0 bases; junction bases not matched to a gene: 8. The V gene's germline CDR1 is MDHEN and CDR2 SYDVKM. The CDR3 protein is CASSSTGTSGSSYEQYF. As DNA, the CDR3 is TGTGCCAGCAGTTCCACCGGGACTAGCGGTAGCTCCTACGAGCAGTACTTC. Full variable domain (remainder filled in from reference TRBV28 and TRBJ2-7): DVKVTQSSRYLVKRTGEKVFLECVQDMDHENMFWYRQDPGLGLRLIYFSYDVKMKEKGDIPEGYSVSREKKERFSLILESASTNQTSMYLCASSSTGTSGSSYEQYFGPGTRLTVT.

This rearrangement joins TRBV5-6 to TRBJ2-2; 10 bases fit TRBD1. V lost 0 bases and J lost 5; bases outside the gene matches: 7. Per germline, CDR1 SGHDT and CDR2 YYEEEE. CDR3 length: 17 residues. In DNA form, the CDR3 reads TGTGCCAGCAGCTTGGGACAGGGGGCTGTTTTTACCGGGGAGCTGTTTTTT. This encodes CASSLGQGAVFTGELFF. The full variable domain, with the rest looked up from reference TRBV5-6 and TRBJ2-2, is DAGVTQSPTHLIKTRGQQVTLRCSPKSGHDTVSWYQQALGQGPQFIFQYYEEEERQRGNFPDRFSGHQFPNYSSELNVNALLLGDSALYLCASSLGQGAVFTGELFFGEGSRLTVL.

This clone was detected a few times. The chain combines TRBV5-6 with TRBJ1-1; D possibly corresponds to TRBD1 (6 bases). The CDR3 is made up of 16 amino acids. The germline V and J ends were trimmed by 2 bases and 0 bases, with 14 bases remaining between them. Per germline, CDR1 SGHDT and CDR2 YYEEEE. CDR3 residues: CASSLRGAWMNTEAFF. The CDR3 region has the DNA TGTGCCAGCAGCTTACGGGGGGCGTGGATGAACACTGAAGCTTTCTTT.

The genes are TRBV10-3 and TRBJ1-2; the match to TRBD1 covers 8 bases. CDR1 is ENHRY, CDR2 SYGVKD, per germline. This CDR3 spans 14 amino acids. The trim removed 4 bases at V and 3 bases at J, leaving 4 bases unmatched. In nucleotides, the CDR3 is TGTGCCATCAGTGGGACAGGGACGTACTATGGCTACACCTTC. This sequence encodes CAISGTGTYYGYTF.

The chain uses TRBV27 and TRBJ2-3; a weak D match, TRBD1 (6 bases). The CDR3 is made up of 14 amino acids. Germline CDR1 is MNHEY and CDR2 is SMNVEV (reference sequence). Deletions cut 2 bases from V and 4 bases from J, with 10 bases between. In DNA, the CDR3 is TGTGCCAGCAGTTTAGTCAGGGGTTCAGATACGCAGTATTTT. This codes for CASSLVRGSDTQYF.

CDR3 sequence reads: CASHGGISNEQFF. CDR3 nucleotide sequence: TGTGCCAGCCACGGCGGTATCTCCAATGAGCAGTTCTTC. The chain carries TRBV19 and TRBJ2-1, with D unresolved. The CDR3 extends over 13 amino acids. The V end was cut by 9 bases, the J end by 6 bases, with 15 bases between. Germline V gives CDR1 LNHDA, CDR2 SQIVND (reference sequence).

This clone was counted once. The chain employs TRBV6-6 and TRBJ1-5; the D is unclear. V was shortened by 0 bases and J by 7 bases, with 7 bases between the two germline ends. CDR1 MNHNY and CDR2 SVGAGI come from the germline V gene (reference sequence). The CDR3 length is 13 residues. The CDR3 loop reads CASSYSAGQPQHF. The DNA of the CDR3 is TGTGCCAGCAGTTACTCTGCGGGCCAGCCCCAGCATTTT.

This chain joins TRBV9 and TRBJ2-1, with D perhaps TRBD2 (6 bases). Trimming took off 0 bases at V and 4 bases at J, with 14 bases between the two ends. The CDR3 consists of 16 residues. Per germline, CDR1 SGDLS and CDR2 YYNGEE. The CDR3 DNA reads as TGTGCCAGCAGCGTAGCCCAACTAGCAGGGTACAATGAGCAGTTCTTC. This encodes CASSVAQLAGYNEQFF.

This clone was detected a few times. V usage is TRBV6-6 and J usage is TRBJ1-5; 8 bases are a match to TRBD1. Unmatched junction bases numbered 10, after V lost 6 bases and J lost 6 bases. The CDR3 has 15 residues. Germline CDR1 MNHNY, CDR2 SVGAGI (reference sequence). CDR3: CASRNPTGDGQPQHF. The CDR3 DNA sequence: TGTGCCAGCAGAAATCCGACAGGGGATGGTCAGCCCCAGCATTTT.

The chain couples TRBV10-2 to TRBJ1-2, with 8 bases fitting TRBD1. In germline, CDR1 is WSHSY, CDR2 SAAADI. With 8 bases clipped from V and 4 bases from J, the junction kept 21 bases outside the gene matches. This CDR3 is built from 18 residues. The CDR3 DNA is TGCGCCAGCTGGGGACAGGAAATCCCAATTAAACCAATCTATGGCTACACCTTC. It specifies CASWGQEIPIKPIYGYTF.

The chain links TRBV4-2 to TRBJ2-5, with D tentatively TRBD1 (5 bases). Germline loops: CDR1 LGHNA, CDR2 YNFKEQ. The CDR3 sequence is 16 residues long. Trimming pared 1 base from V and 7 bases from J, leaving 19 bases between. CDR3 coding DNA: TGTGCCAGCAGCCAAGCTCCCAGCGTAGGGGTCCTGACCCAGTACTTC. Translated, it gives CASSQAPSVGVLTQYF.

The chain links TRBV28 to TRBJ2-7; 10 nucleotides align to TRBD1. With V trimmed by 4 bases and J by 3 bases, 6 bases remained unmatched. Per germline, CDR1 MDHEN and CDR2 SYDVKM. The CDR3 has 15 amino acids. CDR3 DNA sequence: TGTGCCAGCAGTTCCCGGACAGGGGGTGGCTACGAGCAGTACTTC. Amino acid sequence: CASSSRTGGGYEQYF.

The CDR3 DNA sequence: TGCGCCAGCACCTGGTCCCAGTCGGAGACCCAGTACTTC. This encodes CASTWSQSETQYF. V usage is TRBV5-1 and J usage is TRBJ2-5; D gene unclear. Per the germline V gene, CDR1 is SGHRS and CDR2 is YFSETQ. This CDR3 has 13 residues. Trimming shortened V by 6 bases and J by 5 bases, and 14 bases separated the two germline ends.

This clone has only a few counts. This rearrangement joins TRBV9 to TRBJ2-5; D is undetermined. The CDR3 loop spans 15 amino acids. Trimming took off 0 bases at V and 4 bases at J, with 13 bases between the two ends. Germline V CDR1 and CDR2: SGDLS, YYNGEE. The DNA for the CDR3 is TGTGCCAGCAGCGTAGTGGGCAGGTCTGGAGAGACCCAGTACTTC. It specifies CASSVVGRSGETQYF. Filled out from reference TRBV9 and TRBJ2-5, the complete variable domain reads DSGVTQTPKHLITATGQRVTLRCSPRSGDLSVYWYQQSLDQGLQFLIQYYNGEERAKGNILERFSAQQFPDLHSELNLSSLELGDSALYFCASSVVGRSGETQYFGPGTRLLVL.

V gene TRBV28 combines with J gene TRBJ2-1; 7 nucleotides match TRBD2. This CDR3 region has 16 residues. Germline V lookup: CDR1 MDHEN, CDR2 SYDVKM. V shed 5 bases and J 4 bases; nucleotides not matched to a gene: 11. CDR3 loop: CASSRTLAEFYNEQFF. The DNA of the CDR3 is TGTGCCAGCAGTCGTACCCTAGCGGAGTTTTACAATGAGCAGTTCTTC.

The gene calls are TRBV10-1 and TRBJ2-7; 8 bases are a match to TRBD2. V gave up 6 bases and J gave up 3 bases; unmatched junction bases: 7. CDR3 length: 14 residues. CDR1 WNHNN and CDR2 SYGVQD come from the germline V gene (reference sequence). The CDR3 DNA reads as TGCGCCAGCAGCCCCTCGCGGGGGGTCTACGAGCAGTACTTC. This sequence encodes CASSPSRGVYEQYF.

Concerning this clone itself: This is likely a read error, given that the CDR3 carries no conserved phenylalanine or tryptophan at its end. V and J are TRBV28 and TRBJ2-3; TRBD2 aligns across 10 bases. Germline CDR1 is MDHEN and CDR2 is SYDVKM. The V gene end was trimmed by 8 bases and the J gene end by 1 base; junction bases not matched to a gene: 0. The CDR3 is made up of 13 amino acids. This CDR3 is CASGTSGTDTQYV. DNA of the CDR3: TGTGCCAGCGGGACTAGCGGCACAGATACGCAGTATGTT.

The genes are TRBV2 and TRBJ1-5; TRBD1 agrees at 8 bases. The length of the CDR3 is 15 residues. Germline V gene lookup returns CDR1 SNHLY and CDR2 FYNNEI. Trimming removed 6 bases from V and 2 bases from J; junction bases left unmatched: 6. CDR3 amino acids: CASRETGVGNQPQHF. The CDR3 DNA reads as TGTGCCAGCAGGGAGACAGGGGTCGGCAATCAGCCCCAGCATTTT.

The chain uses TRBV6-5 and TRBJ1-6; weak D call: TRBD1 (6 bases). From germline, CDR1 is MNHEY and CDR2 SVGAGI. Trimming removed 6 bases from V and 6 bases from J, with 18 bases in between. This CDR3 is 16 amino acids long. Written as DNA, the CDR3 is TGTGCCAGCAGCTACCAGGACAGCTTGGCTAATTCACCCCTCCACTTT. It yields the protein CASSYQDSLANSPLHF.

As to this clone: The identical CDR3 is also encoded by other nucleotide sequences in the sample. V and J are TRBV5-1 and TRBJ2-2; perhaps TRBD1 as D (6 bases). Germline V lookup: CDR1 SGHRS, CDR2 YFSETQ. The germline V and J ends were trimmed by 2 bases and 4 bases, with 12 bases remaining between them. The CDR3 extends over 15 amino acids. This CDR3 reads CASSFLQGGTGELFF. The CDR3 region has the DNA TGCGCCAGCAGCTTTCTACAGGGCGGCACCGGGGAGCTGTTTTTT.